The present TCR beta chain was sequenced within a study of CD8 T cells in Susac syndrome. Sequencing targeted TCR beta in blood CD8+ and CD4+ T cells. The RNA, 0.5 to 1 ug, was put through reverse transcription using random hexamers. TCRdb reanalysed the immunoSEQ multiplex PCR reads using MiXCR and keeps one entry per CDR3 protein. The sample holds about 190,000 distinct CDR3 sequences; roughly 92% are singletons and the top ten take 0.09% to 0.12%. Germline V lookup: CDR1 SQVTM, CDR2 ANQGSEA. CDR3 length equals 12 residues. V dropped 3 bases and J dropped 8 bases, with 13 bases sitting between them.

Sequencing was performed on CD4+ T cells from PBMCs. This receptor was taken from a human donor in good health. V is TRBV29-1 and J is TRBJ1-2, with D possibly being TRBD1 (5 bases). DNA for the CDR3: TGCAGCGTTGACAGGGAGTCAGGAGGCTACACCTTC. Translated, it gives CSVDRESGGYTF.